This TCR beta chain was identified during a study of naive and memory T cell subsets. This clonotype was detected only a few times. Both TRBC1 and TRBC2 were covered by a beta constant-region primer of two equimolar oligonucleotides. Ligated cDNA was amplified by four rounds of PCR with nested alpha and beta constant-region primers and SP2. Using its own MiXCR run on the UMI-ligation and nested PCR reads, TCRdb lists one record per CDR3 protein. The data show roughly 24,000 distinct CDR3 sequences, with roughly 10% seen just once and 22% held by the top ten. This CDR3 contains 17 residues. Germline CDR1 is MNHEY and CDR2 is SMNVEV (reference sequence). The junction had 11 bases not matched to a gene; V was cut back by 1 base and J by 3 bases.

Sequenced sample: central memory CD8+ T cells from blood. The V and J genes are TRBV27 and TRBJ2-7; 8 positions agree with TRBD2. This sequence was found in a human donor in good health. The CDR3 is CASSLFMREDTFYEQYF. For the CDR3, the DNA is TGTGCCAGCAGTTTATTCATGCGGGAGGACACCTTCTACGAGCAGTACTTC.